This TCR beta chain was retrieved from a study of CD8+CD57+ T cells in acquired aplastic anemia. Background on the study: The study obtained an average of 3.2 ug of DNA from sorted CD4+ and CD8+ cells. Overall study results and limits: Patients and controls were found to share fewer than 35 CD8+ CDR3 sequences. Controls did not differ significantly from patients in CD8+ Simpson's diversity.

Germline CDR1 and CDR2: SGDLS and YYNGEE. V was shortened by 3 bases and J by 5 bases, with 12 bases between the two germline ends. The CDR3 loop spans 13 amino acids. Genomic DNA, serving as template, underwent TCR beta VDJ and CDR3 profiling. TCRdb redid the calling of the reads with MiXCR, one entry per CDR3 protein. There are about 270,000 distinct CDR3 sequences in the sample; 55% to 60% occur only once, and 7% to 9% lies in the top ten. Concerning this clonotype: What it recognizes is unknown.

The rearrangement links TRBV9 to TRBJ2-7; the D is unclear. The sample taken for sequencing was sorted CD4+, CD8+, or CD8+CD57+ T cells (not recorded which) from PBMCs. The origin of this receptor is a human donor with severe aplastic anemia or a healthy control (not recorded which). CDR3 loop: CASSAGLRDEQYF. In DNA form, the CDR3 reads TGTGCCAGCAGCGCAGGATTGAGAGACGAGCAGTACTTC. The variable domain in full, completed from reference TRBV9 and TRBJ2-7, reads DSGVTQTPKHLITATGQRVTLRCSPRSGDLSVYWYQQSLDQGLQFLIQYYNGEERAKGNILERFSAQQFPDLHSELNLSSLELGDSALYFCASSAGLRDEQYFGPGTRLTVT.